Presented here are 21 T cell receptor beta chains from one specimen sequenced in a study of cytomegalovirus exposure and HLA in healthy donors (dated by TCRdb to the late 2010s). Libraries were constructed by the immunoSEQ multiplex PCR assay. The multiplex PCR relied on a mix of 60 forward primers for TCR Vbeta segments and 13 reverse primers for TCR Jbeta segments. The table was pulled from immuneACCESS by TCRdb, which kept in-frame rearrangements only. Such tables lose some clones; where checked, under half of the loss comes from unresolved V genes, and the rest has no known cause. The sample includes some 110,000 clones, with roughly 80% observed a single time. Jointly, the top ten make up roughly 2.5% of the sample. Source material: PBMCs. The source is a man aged 35-49 years in good health and CMV-seronegative.

This chain joins TRBV5-1 and TRBJ2-1, with 8 positions matching TRBD2. V was clipped by 0 bases and J by 9 bases; unmatched bases: 8. CDR3 length equals 15 residues. Germline V lookup: CDR1 SGHRS, CDR2 YFSETQ. CDR3 DNA sequence: TGCGCCAGCAGCTTGGACGGGGGGGATGAGGGTGAGCAGTTCTTC. Translation: CASSLDGGDEGEQFF.

The J gene is TRBJ1-4, the V gene TRBV29-1, with D possibly matching TRBD1 (6 bases). Germline loops: CDR1 SQVTM, CDR2 ANQGSEA. V lost 6 bases and J 0 bases, leaving 11 bases between the germline ends. The CDR3 is 14 residues long. CDR3 residues: CSVSGQSTNEKLFF. The CDR3 DNA is TGCAGCGTCTCTGGACAGTCAACTAATGAAAAACTGTTTTTT.

The V and J genes are TRBV9 and TRBJ1-1; D is undetermined. V was cut by 4 bases and J by 1 base, with 5 bases left in between. The germline V gene encodes CDR1 SGDLS and CDR2 YYNGEE. The CDR3 has 12 residues. The CDR3 reads CASSLQNTEAFF. The CDR3, as DNA: TGTGCCAGCAGCTTACAGAACACTGAAGCTTTCTTT.

CDR3 bases: TGTGCCAGCAGCTTGGAGAGGGCTGGAAACACCATATATTTT. Protein sequence: CASSLERAGNTIYF. The chain joins TRBV5-4 to TRBJ1-3; D is undetermined. CDR1 and CDR2 (germline): SGHNT, YYREEE (reference sequence). This CDR3 comprises 14 residues. Between the trimmed V and J ends, which lost 0 bases and 2 bases, there was a span of 6 bases.

V gene TRBV4-1 combines with J gene TRBJ2-7; D is unclear. This CDR3 region has 13 residues. Trimming stripped 0 bases from V and 5 bases from J, with 8 bases between. The germline V gene has CDR1 MGHRA and CDR2 YSYEKL. The CDR3 loop reads CASSQDPGHEQYF. CDR3 coding DNA: TGCGCCAGCAGCCAAGACCCGGGTCACGAGCAGTACTTC.

This clone appeared once. The rearrangement links TRBV6-1 to TRBJ2-2, with 7 positions matching TRBD2. Germline loops: CDR1 MNHNS, CDR2 SASEGT. CDR3 length: 14 amino acids. J lost 3 bases, V lost 2 bases, and 0 bases had no gene match. The CDR3 coding sequence is TGTGCCAGCAGTGAACTAGCGGACACCGGGGAGCTGTTTTTT. Translating it yields CASSELADTGELFF.

The J gene is TRBJ1-1, the V gene TRBV4-1; D gene unclear. CDR3 size: 15 residues. The V and J ends lost 0 bases and 1 base respectively, with 9 bases between them. Germline CDR1 and CDR2: MGHRA and YSYEKL. The CDR3 loop is CASSQDLTENTEAFF. DNA for the CDR3: TGCGCCAGCAGCCAAGATCTCACAGAGAACACTGAAGCTTTCTTT.

This clone has just one count. The gene calls are TRBV5-1 and TRBJ2-1, with 7 bases that match TRBD2. Germline trimming cut 2 bases from V and 5 bases from J; bases unmatched to any gene: 4. This CDR3 has 14 amino acids. In germline, CDR1 is SGHRS, CDR2 YFSETQ. The CDR3 bases are TGCGCCAGCAGCTTCCGGGGGGTCGACAATGAGCAGTTCTTC. Protein sequence: CASSFRGVDNEQFF.

V is TRBV19 and J is TRBJ1-6; D not certain. In germline, CDR1 is LNHDA, CDR2 SQIVND (reference sequence). The CDR3 loop spans 15 amino acids. Trimming took 1 base from V and 6 from J, leaving 10 bases between them. The CDR3 protein is CASSIGGGPNSPLHF. The CDR3 nucleotides read TGTGCCAGTAGTATAGGGGGAGGTCCTAATTCACCCCTCCACTTT.

The chain employs TRBV7-9 and TRBJ2-5, with D perhaps TRBD1 (6 bases). The length of the CDR3 is 17 residues. In germline, CDR1 is SEHNR, CDR2 FQNEAQ (reference sequence). Trimming removed 4 bases at V and 2 bases at J, with 20 bases between. The CDR3 protein is CASSSPPNRVGQETQYF. The CDR3 DNA is TGTGCCAGCAGCTCCCCTCCAAACAGGGTAGGGCAAGAGACCCAGTACTTC.

This rearrangement joins TRBV2 to TRBJ2-7, with D possibly matching TRBD1 (6 bases). Trimming removed 10 bases from V and 4 bases from J, with 14 bases in between. The length of the CDR3 is 12 residues. Germline V gives CDR1 SNHLY, CDR2 FYNNEI. The CDR3 DNA reads as TGTGCCACCGTCGACAGGTCGTACGAGCAGTACTTC. Protein product: CATVDRSYEQYF.

The chain has TRBV7-2 and TRBJ2-2; the match to TRBD2 covers 15 bases. The CDR3 is 18 residues long. V lost 4 bases to trimming and J lost 5 bases; unmatched junction nucleotides: 8. Germline V lookup: CDR1 SGHTA, CDR2 FQGNSA. The CDR3 here is CASSSSGLAGGRTGELFF. CDR3 DNA: TGTGCCAGCAGCTCTAGCGGACTAGCGGGGGGGCGTACCGGGGAGCTGTTTTTT.

This clone was seen a handful of times. The chain links TRBV19 to TRBJ1-1; D possibly corresponds to TRBD1 (5 bases). Trimming pared 6 bases from V and 0 bases from J, leaving 11 bases between. The CDR3 loop spans 14 amino acids. Germline CDR1 reads LNHDA; CDR2 reads SQIVND (reference sequence). This CDR3 is CASSEGVLNTEAFF. CDR3 sequence (DNA): TGTGCCAGTAGCGAAGGGGTACTGAACACTGAAGCTTTCTTT.

V and J are TRBV29-1 and TRBJ2-1; D call uncertain. V was trimmed by 3 bases and J by 0 bases, leaving 9 bases between them. This CDR3 region has 14 residues. Germline assignment: CDR1 SQVTM and CDR2 ANQGSEA. CDR3 nucleotide sequence: TGCAGCGTTGACCTAGATTCCTCCTACAATGAGCAGTTCTTC. Its protein product is CSVDLDSSYNEQFF.

This clone was seen a handful of times. V gene TRBV12-5 combines with J gene TRBJ1-5, with D hard to call. This CDR3 has 12 amino acids. Germline V CDR1 and CDR2: LGHNT, FRNRAP. Trimming pared 2 bases from V and 6 bases from J, leaving 5 bases between. The DNA for the CDR3 is TGTGCTAGTGGTTTGTCTATTCAGCCCCAGCATTTT. Translating gives CASGLSIQPQHF.

The rearrangement joins TRBV5-6 to TRBJ2-3, with 7 bases matching TRBD2. J lost 0 bases, V lost 3 bases, and 4 bases had no gene match. The germline V gene has CDR1 SGHDT and CDR2 YYEEEE. This CDR3 spans 15 amino acids. CDR3 coding DNA: TGTGCCAGCAGCTGGGGGGGACCAAGCACAGATACGCAGTATTTT. As protein: CASSWGGPSTDTQYF.

The V call is TRBV29-1, the J call TRBJ2-3, with 9 bases fitting TRBD1. CDR3 size: 14 residues. Germline V gene lookup returns CDR1 SQVTM and CDR2 ANQGSEA. V lost 6 bases, J lost 7 bases, and 11 bases stayed unmatched. This chain's CDR3 is CSVLRTGVWNTQYF. As DNA, the CDR3 is TGCAGCGTCCTTAGGACAGGGGTTTGGAATACGCAGTATTTT.

This chain links TRBV2 with TRBJ1-4; 7 nucleotides agree with TRBD1. The V segment lost 2 bases and the J segment 5 bases; nucleotides outside the gene matches: 5. Germline V gene data show CDR1 as SNHLY and CDR2 as FYNNEI. The CDR3 sequence is 15 residues long. CDR3 coding DNA: TGTGCCAGCAGTGAACTGGGACAGCTGAATGAAAAACTGTTTTTT. The encoded protein is CASSELGQLNEKLFF.

This chain links TRBV2 with TRBJ1-2; TRBD1 matches at 7 bases. Germline CDR1 SNHLY, CDR2 FYNNEI. The CDR3 is 14 residues long. Trimming at V came to 4 bases and at J to 7 bases, leaving 9 bases not matched to a gene. The CDR3 nucleotides are TGTGCCAGCAGTGGCCCACAGGGGAGGAGTGGCTACACCTTC. Its protein product is CASSGPQGRSGYTF. The whole variable domain, filled in from reference TRBV2 and TRBJ1-2, reads EPEVTQTPSHQVTQMGQEVILRCVPISNHLYFYWYRQILGQKVEFLVSFYNNEISEKSEIFDDQFSVERPDGSNFTLKIRSTKLEDSAMYFCASSGPQGRSGYTFGSGTRLTVV.

The rearrangement joins TRBV19 to TRBJ2-5; 7 nucleotides line up with TRBD1. Germline CDR1 and CDR2: LNHDA and SQIVND (reference sequence). The CDR3 runs to 16 residues. V lost 3 bases, J lost 5 bases, and 12 bases stayed unmatched. The CDR3 nucleotides read TGTGCCAGTAGTATGGAAGGGGGCCATCGAGCCGAGACCCAGTACTTC. It codes for CASSMEGGHRAETQYF.

The rearrangement uses TRBV18 and TRBJ1-3; 9 nucleotides match TRBD1. V shed 3 bases and J 0 bases; nucleotides not matched to a gene: 12. The CDR3 sequence is 19 residues long. CDR1 is KGHSH and CDR2 is LQKENI in the germline V gene. The CDR3 loop is CASSPLGTGSFVSGNTIYF. Written as DNA, the CDR3 is TGTGCCAGCTCACCTCTGGGGACAGGGTCCTTTGTCTCTGGAAACACCATATATTTT.